These T cell receptor beta chains were read from a single sample in a study of CD8+CD57+ T cells in acquired aplastic anemia. TCRdb called the reads again in MiXCR, with one record for every CDR3 protein. In the table there are 200,000 or so distinct CDR3 sequences, around 45% of which are singletons. The sample was sorted CD4+, CD8+, or CD8+CD57+ T cells (not recorded which) from PBMCs. The receptors come from a human donor with aplastic anemia. CDR3s include the opening cysteine and the closing phenylalanine or tryptophan. The D gene is left open where the match is weak. Size values are once, few and many counts, or a class for expanded clones, and some rows have none.

V gene: TRBV10-1
clone size: -
D gene: -
J gene: TRBJ2-2
CDR3 DNA: TGCGCCAGCAGTGATTGGGGAGTGCCGAACACCGGGGAGCTGTTTTTT
CDR3 protein: CASSDWGVPNTGELFF

V gene: TRBV7-3
clone size: many
D gene: TRBD2
J gene: TRBJ2-1
CDR3 DNA: TGTGCCAGCAGGACTAGCGGGAGGGCCAATGAGCAGTTCTTC
CDR3 protein: CASRTSGRANEQFF

V gene: TRBV25-1
clone size: many
D gene: TRBD1
J gene: TRBJ1-2
CDR3 DNA: TGTGCCAGCAGTACTTGGAAGGGGGACAGCTATGGCTACACCTTC
CDR3 protein: CASSTWKGDSYGYTF

V gene: TRBV19
clone size: -
D gene: -
J gene: TRBJ1-1
CDR3 DNA: TGTGCCAGTAGTAAAATTCCGGTCAGGGACACTGAAGCTTTCTTT
CDR3 protein: CASSKIPVRDTEAFF

V gene: TRBV20-1
clone size: many
D gene: TRBD2
J gene: TRBJ2-5
CDR3 DNA: TGCAGTGCTAGAAGTTCCCTAGCGGGAAGCCAAGAGACCCAGTACTTC
CDR3 protein: CSARSSLAGSQETQYF

V gene: TRBV2
clone size: -
D gene: -
J gene: TRBJ1-1
CDR3 DNA: TGTGCCAGCAGTGAGCGTCGCAGTTTAACTGAAGCTTTCTTT
CDR3 protein: CASSERRSLTEAFF

V gene: TRBV2
clone size: -
D gene: -
J gene: TRBJ2-1
CDR3 DNA: TGTGCCAGCAGAACAAGTTTGCATGAGCAGTTCTTC
CDR3 protein: CASRTSLHEQFF

V gene: TRBV12-3/TRBV12-4
clone size: -
D gene: TRBD2
J gene: TRBJ2-1
CDR3 DNA: TGTGCCAGCAGCTTAGCGGGGAGGGGACTAGCGTCCTACAATGAGCGGTTCTTC
CDR3 protein: CASSLAGRGLASYNERFF

V gene: TRBV7-2
clone size: -
D gene: -
J gene: TRBJ2-1
CDR3 DNA: TGTGCCAGCAGCCACGATACTAGTGAGCAGTTCTTC
CDR3 protein: CASSHDTSEQFF

V gene: TRBV7-9
clone size: many
D gene: -
J gene: TRBJ2-2
CDR3 DNA: TGTGCCAGCAGCTTAAGGGTCCCCGGGGAGCTGTTTTTT
CDR3 protein: CASSLRVPGELFF

V gene: TRBV24-1
clone size: -
D gene: TRBD2
J gene: TRBJ2-5
CDR3 DNA: TGTGCCACCCGGGACAGTCTAGCGGGAGTAAAGTACTTC
CDR3 protein: CATRDSLAGVKYF

V gene: TRBV15
clone size: few
D gene: -
J gene: TRBJ1-6
CDR3 DNA: TGTGCCACCAGCAGAGATAAAGGGTATGGTTCACCCCTCCACTTT
CDR3 protein: CATSRDKGYGSPLHF

V gene: TRBV19
clone size: -
D gene: -
J gene: TRBJ1-6
CDR3 DNA: TGTGCCAGTAGTATTTCGGTTGGGGGCATGCCACCCCTCCACTTT
CDR3 protein: CASSISVGGMPPLHF

V gene: TRBV7-9
clone size: -
D gene: -
J gene: TRBJ2-7
CDR3 DNA: TGTGCCAGCAGTACACCGGGACTGCGGGATAAGCAGTACTTC
CDR3 protein: CASSTPGLRDKQYF

V gene: TRBV20-1
clone size: -
D gene: -
J gene: TRBJ1-1
CDR3 DNA: TGCAGTGCTAGCGGGGAGGACAGCAAACTGAACACTGAAGCTTTCTTT
CDR3 protein: CSASGEDSKLNTEAFF

V gene: TRBV11-1
clone size: many
D gene: -
J gene: TRBJ1-2
CDR3 DNA: TGTGCCAGCAGCTTACCACGGGCCGACTATGGCTACACCTTC
CDR3 protein: CASSLPRADYGYTF

V gene: TRBV7-9
clone size: -
D gene: -
J gene: TRBJ2-1
CDR3 DNA: TGTGCCAGCACCCCCCCAGGTTACAATGAGCAGTTCTTC
CDR3 protein: CASTPPGYNEQFF

V gene: TRBV20-1
clone size: -
D gene: -
J gene: TRBJ2-3
CDR3 DNA: TGCAGTGCACCAGGTCCACCGACGGATACGCAGTATTTT
CDR3 protein: CSAPGPPTDTQYF

V gene: TRBV5-1
clone size: few
D gene: TRBD1
J gene: TRBJ1-1
CDR3 DNA: TGCGCCAGCAGCTTTGCAGGGGGCGGGACTGAAGCTTTCTTT
CDR3 protein: CASSFAGGGTEAFF

V gene: TRBV24-1
clone size: many
D gene: TRBD1
J gene: TRBJ2-5
CDR3 DNA: TGTGCCACCAGTGATTTTTCAAGACAGGGGGCACAAGAGACCCAGTACTTC
CDR3 protein: CATSDFSRQGAQETQYF

V gene: TRBV5-8
clone size: many
D gene: -
J gene: TRBJ1-2
CDR3 DNA: TGTGCCAGCAGCTTGGCTGGGAGGCTTAACTATGGCTACACCTTC
CDR3 protein: CASSLAGRLNYGYTF

V gene: TRBV24-1
clone size: few
D gene: -
J gene: TRBJ1-5
CDR3 DNA: TGTGCCACCAGTCGACAGGACACCAATCAGCCCCAGCATTTT
CDR3 protein: CATSRQDTNQPQHF